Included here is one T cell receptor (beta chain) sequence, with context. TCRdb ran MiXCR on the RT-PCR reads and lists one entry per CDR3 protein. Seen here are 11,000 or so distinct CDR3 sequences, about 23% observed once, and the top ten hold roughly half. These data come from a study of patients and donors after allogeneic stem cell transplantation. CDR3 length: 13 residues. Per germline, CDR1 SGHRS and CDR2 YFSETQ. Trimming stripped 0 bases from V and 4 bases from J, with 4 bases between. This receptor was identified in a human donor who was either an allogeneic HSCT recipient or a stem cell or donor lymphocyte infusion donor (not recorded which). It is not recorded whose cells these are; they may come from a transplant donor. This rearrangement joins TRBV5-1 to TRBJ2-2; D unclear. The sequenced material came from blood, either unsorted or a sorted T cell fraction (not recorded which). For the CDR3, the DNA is TGCGCCAGCAGCTTGGTCCTCACCGGGGAGCTGTTTTTT. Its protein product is CASSLVLTGELFF.